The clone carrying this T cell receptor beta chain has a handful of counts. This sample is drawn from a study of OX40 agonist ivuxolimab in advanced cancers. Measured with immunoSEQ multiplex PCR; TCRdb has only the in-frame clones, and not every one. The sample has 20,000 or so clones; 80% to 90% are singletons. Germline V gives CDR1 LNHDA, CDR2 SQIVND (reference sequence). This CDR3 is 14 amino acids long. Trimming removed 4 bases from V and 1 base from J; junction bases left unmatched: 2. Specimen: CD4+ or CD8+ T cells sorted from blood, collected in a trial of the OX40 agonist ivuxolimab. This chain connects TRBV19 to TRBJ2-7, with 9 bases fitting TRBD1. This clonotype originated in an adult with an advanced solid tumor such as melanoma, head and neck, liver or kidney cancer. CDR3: CASSTGQGSYEQYF. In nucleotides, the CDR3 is TGTGCCAGTAGTACCGGACAGGGGTCCTACGAGCAGTACTTC.